These 20 T cell receptor beta chains share one sample of origin, sequenced in a study of T cells after yellow fever vaccination. TCRdb used MiXCR to reprocess the 5' RACE reads, holding one entry per CDR3 protein. The table includes approximately 120,000 distinct CDR3 sequences, almost 9% detected once. The starting material was CD8+ T cells sorted from PBMCs, obtained on the day of the yellow fever booster vaccination. The source is a man aged 18 to 29 who received the YFV17D yellow fever vaccine.

This clonotype was seen at least ten times. The rearrangement uses TRBV4-3 and TRBJ2-2; TRBD1 is a possible D gene (5 bases). This CDR3 has 14 amino acids. The V end was cut by 0 bases, the J end by 8 bases, with 10 bases between. The V gene's germline CDR1 is LGHNA and CDR2 YSLEER. CDR3 region: CASSQDRGTGELFF. Written as DNA, the CDR3 is TGCGCCAGCAGCCAAGATAGGGGTACAGGGGAGCTGTTTTTT.

This clonotype was observed a handful of times. The V call is TRBV24-1, the J call TRBJ2-1; TRBD2 might be the D (6 bases). Germline V gene lookup returns CDR1 KGHDR and CDR2 SFDVKD. The CDR3 has 15 residues. The V gene lost 0 bases and the J gene lost 1 base, with 6 bases spanning the gap. In DNA, the CDR3 is TGTGCCACCAGTGATTTGGGAGGGTCCTACAATGAGCAGTTCTTC. This translates into CATSDLGGSYNEQFF.

There are many counts of this clonotype. The V call is TRBV4-3, the J call TRBJ1-2; D is ambiguous. CDR3 length: 14 residues. V gave up 0 bases and J gave up 4 bases, with 9 bases separating them. Germline V gene data show CDR1 as LGHNA and CDR2 as YSLEER. The CDR3 nucleotides are TGCGCCAGCAGCCAAGAAAGGGCTCCCTATGGCTACACCTTC. Its translation: CASSQERAPYGYTF.

The rearrangement uses TRBV25-1 and TRBJ1-2; D remains unclear. The CDR3 runs 15 residues. Per the germline V gene, CDR1 is MGHDK and CDR2 is SYGVNS. Trimming took 6 bases from V and 1 from J, leaving 15 bases between them. CDR3 sequence: CASRPVLPLNYGYTF. In DNA form, the CDR3 reads TGTGCCAGCAGGCCAGTACTTCCCCTTAACTATGGCTACACCTTC.

This clonotype has more than one count but fewer than ten. The V gene is TRBV19, the J gene TRBJ1-5, with TRBD1 as a possible D gene (5 bases). The CDR3 loop spans 14 amino acids. From germline, CDR1 is LNHDA and CDR2 SQIVND (reference sequence). V lost 5 bases and J lost 6, with 14 bases in between. CDR3 nucleotide sequence: TGTGCCAGTAGTCAACAGGCGTCCGGTCAGCCCCAGCATTTT. Protein product: CASSQQASGQPQHF.

The chain employs TRBV5-6 and TRBJ1-2, with 7 bases aligning to TRBD1. This CDR3 spans 14 amino acids. J was trimmed by 0 bases and V by 3 bases; bases with no gene match: 2. CDR1 SGHDT and CDR2 YYEEEE come from the germline V gene. CDR3 sequence (DNA): TGTGCCAGCAGCTGGACAGGCTCTAACTATGGCTACACCTTC. This translates into CASSWTGSNYGYTF.

The gene calls are TRBV4-1 and TRBJ2-3, with D unclear. Germline CDR1 reads MGHRA; CDR2 reads YSYEKL. Trimming stripped 0 bases from V and 5 bases from J, with 12 bases between. This CDR3 contains 15 residues. The CDR3 region is CASSQERTTGDTQYF. The CDR3 bases are TGCGCCAGCAGCCAAGAGCGGACCACGGGAGATACGCAGTATTTT.

The chain couples TRBV7-9 to TRBJ2-5; TRBD2 is a possible D gene (6 bases). Deletions cut 5 bases from V and 1 base from J, with 14 bases between. CDR1 is SEHNR and CDR2 is FQNEAQ in the germline V gene (reference sequence). The CDR3 loop spans 15 amino acids. The chain's CDR3 is CASSASRDFQETQYF. The CDR3 coding sequence is TGTGCCAGCAGCGCAAGCCGGGACTTCCAAGAGACCCAGTACTTC.

The J gene is TRBJ2-1, the V gene TRBV12-3 or TRBV12-4; TRBD2 is a possible D gene (6 bases). Trimming took off 3 bases at V and 6 bases at J, with 9 bases between the two ends. The CDR3 spans 13 residues. CDR3: CASSFGGANEQFF. In nucleotides, the CDR3 is TGTGCCAGCAGTTTTGGAGGGGCCAATGAGCAGTTCTTC.

This clonotype was detected only once. The V and J genes are TRBV11-1 and TRBJ1-1; a weak D match, TRBD1 (5 bases). CDR3 size: 12 residues. Trimming left V 11 bases short and J 6 bases short, with 16 bases between. Germline values: CDR1 SGHAT, CDR2 FQDESV (reference sequence). In nucleotides, the CDR3 is TGTGCCGGCCATAAAGACAGATCTGAAGCTTTCTTT. It specifies CAGHKDRSEAFF.

The rearrangement uses TRBV3-2 and TRBJ2-4; the table's D call, TRBD1, has no DNA check behind it. TRBV3-2 constitutes a pseudogene. The CDR3 runs 13 residues. CDR3 bases: TGTGCCAGCGGGACAGGGGCCAAAAACATTCAGTACTTC. This codes for CASGTGAKNIQYF.

This clonotype was seen only a few times. The chain recombines TRBV4-1 with TRBJ2-2, with TRBD2 matching 10 bases. CDR1 and CDR2 from the germline V gene are MGHRA and YSYEKL. J lost 8 bases, V lost 5 bases, and 14 bases had no gene match. CDR3 length: 17 amino acids. The CDR3 DNA follows: TGCGCCAGCAGCTTCGGCACTAGCGGGGTACGAACAGGGGAGCTGTTTTTT. Translated: CASSFGTSGVRTGELFF.

There are many counts of this clonotype. The chain carries TRBV7-8 and TRBJ1-6; 10 bases fit TRBD1. Germline values: CDR1 SGHVS, CDR2 FQNEAQ. The CDR3 has 15 residues. V shed 5 bases and J 6 bases; nucleotides not matched to a gene: 4. CDR3 bases: TGTGCCAGCAGCCTTCGGACAGGGGGTAATTCACCCCTCCACTTT. It specifies CASSLRTGGNSPLHF.

This clonotype has more than one count but fewer than ten. V is TRBV20-1 and J is TRBJ1-6; 8 bases line up with TRBD1. The CDR3 spans 13 residues. Germline loops: CDR1 DFQATT, CDR2 SNEGSKA (reference sequence). The V gene end was trimmed by 6 bases and the J gene end by 7 bases; junction bases not matched to a gene: 5. The CDR3, as DNA: TGCAGTGCGGAGACAGGGGAAAATTCACCCCTCCACTTT. It encodes CSAETGENSPLHF.

This clonotype has more than one count but fewer than ten. The genes are TRBV7-9 and TRBJ2-5; D call uncertain. In germline, CDR1 is SEHNR, CDR2 FQNEAQ (reference sequence). The germline V and J ends were trimmed by 1 base and 4 bases, with 16 bases remaining between them. The CDR3 length is 16 residues. This CDR3 reads CASSLVPAIARETQYF. The DNA of the CDR3 is TGTGCCAGCAGCTTAGTTCCCGCTATAGCTCGAGAGACCCAGTACTTC.

In this sample, this clonotype turned up many times. The chain uses TRBV2 and TRBJ2-7; a weak D match, TRBD1 (6 bases). Germline assignment: CDR1 SNHLY and CDR2 FYNNEI. This CDR3 spans 15 amino acids. Trimming removed 9 bases at V and 2 bases at J, with 20 bases between. The CDR3 nucleotides read TGTGCCAGAGATTCCCCGGGACAAGGAACCTACGAGCAGTACTTC. As protein: CARDSPGQGTYEQYF.

The V call is TRBV3-1, the J call TRBJ2-1; D uncertain. V was cut by 1 base and J by 7 bases, with 5 bases left in between. CDR3 length: 12 amino acids. Per germline, CDR1 LGHDT and CDR2 YNNKEL (reference sequence). CDR3 in DNA: TGTGCCAGCAGCCAAGTGGCGAATGAGCAGTTCTTC. Its translation is CASSQVANEQFF.

This sequence joins TRBV5-6 and TRBJ1-6; unclear D gene. The V gene lost 0 bases and the J gene lost 7 bases, with 8 bases spanning the gap. The CDR3 consists of 14 residues. The germline V gene has CDR1 SGHDT and CDR2 YYEEEE. The CDR3 nucleotides read TGTGCCAGCAGCTTGGGGTTGTGGAATTCACCCCTCCACTTT. Residues: CASSLGLWNSPLHF. Complete variable domain (other parts from reference TRBV5-6 and TRBJ1-6): DAGVTQSPTHLIKTRGQQVTLRCSPKSGHDTVSWYQQALGQGPQFIFQYYEEEERQRGNFPDRFSGHQFPNYSSELNVNALLLGDSALYLCASSLGLWNSPLHFGNGTRLTVT.

J is TRBJ1-2 and V is TRBV9; TRBD1 might be the D (6 bases). CDR1 and CDR2 from the germline V gene are SGDLS and YYNGEE. The V end was cut by 0 bases, the J end by 4 bases, with 7 bases between. This CDR3 has 13 residues. The CDR3 loop reads CASSVGGAYGYTF. For the CDR3, the DNA is TGTGCCAGCAGCGTAGGGGGGGCCTATGGCTACACCTTC.

The chain joins TRBV11-2 to TRBJ2-2; TRBD2 is a possible D gene (5 bases). This CDR3 comprises 14 residues. Looked up from germline, CDR1 is SGHAT and CDR2 is FQNNGV. Trimming removed 5 bases at V and 3 bases at J, with 10 bases between. CDR3 in amino acids: CASSTDLYTGELFF. The DNA for the CDR3 is TGTGCCAGCAGCACGGACTTGTACACCGGGGAGCTGTTTTTT.